This TCR beta chain was identified during a study of cytomegalovirus exposure and HLA in healthy donors. The primer mix had 60 Vbeta and 13 Jbeta primers. Measured with immunoSEQ multiplex PCR; TCRdb has only the in-frame clones, and not every one. Altogether 150,000 to 200,000 clones are present, about 79% being singletons, with the ten largest covering approximately 2.1%. Note on this clone: The junction departs from the called germline gene at one end, perhaps through a read error.

Sequencing was done on a sample of PBMCs. This receptor was taken from a woman aged 50 to 60 in good health and CMV-seronegative.

The CDR3 DNA reads as TGTGCCAGCAGAGAAGGCGGTCAGAACACCGGGGAGCTGTTTTTT. It translates to CASREGGQNTGELFF. This chain connects TRBV2 to TRBJ2-2, with no clear D. Looked up from germline, CDR1 is SNHLY and CDR2 is FYNNEI. This CDR3 contains 15 residues. Variable domain in full (rest from reference TRBV2 and TRBJ2-2): EPEVTQTPSHQVTQMGQEVILRCVPISNHLYFYWYRQILGQKVEFLVSFYNNEISEKSEIFDDQFSVERPDGSNFTLKIRSTKLEDSAMYFCASREGGQNTGELFFGEGSRLTVL.